The present entry profiles one T cell receptor beta chain with its context. The entry originates in a study of blood T cell repertoires in COVID-19. Study-wide context: Samples came from the United States, Italy and Spain, spanning acute and convalescent COVID-19. Sample material is recorded as cDNA or gDNA derived from T cells, B-cell-depleted T cells, or PBMCs.

Per the study methods: By means of reference gene primer amplification, nucleated cell counts were estimated. Sequencing used immunoSEQ multiplex PCR; TCRdb keeps in-frame clones, though not all of them. V, J and clone size derive from that table, while D and trimming were established from the DNA sequence. The sample consists of roughly 70,000 clones, about 69% of them appearing once. Germline lookup yields CDR1 ENHRY and CDR2 SYGVKD. The CDR3 sequence is 13 residues long. After removal of 6 bases from V and 2 bases from J, the junction contained 1 base not matched to a gene. The sample comprised peripheral blood. V gene TRBV10-3 combines with J gene TRBJ2-7; 10 bases map to TRBD1. This sequence was found in a man in his 70s with acute or convalescent COVID-19. CDR3 in amino acids: CAIRGTGAYEQYF. The CDR3 bases are TGTGCCATCAGGGGGACAGGGGCCTACGAGCAGTACTTC.